What follows are 14 T cell receptor beta chains derived from one specimen sequenced in a study of identifying expanded T cells in peripheral blood. Produced via immunoSEQ multiplex PCR; TCRdb's table is partial and in-frame only. The repertoire holds around 80,000 clones, with roughly 90% as singletons. The material sequenced was blood. Receptors were obtained from a person aged 18 to 70 in good health.

In its sample, this clone was seen once. The chain links TRBV27 to TRBJ2-7, with D tentatively TRBD2 (6 bases). The CDR3 runs 13 residues. Trimming left V 5 bases short and J 4 bases short, with 12 bases between. Germline V gene data show CDR1 as MNHEY and CDR2 as SMNVEV (reference sequence). As DNA, the CDR3 is TGTGCCAGCAGTCCGGGACTTGGTTACGAGCAGTACTTC. This sequence encodes CASSPGLGYEQYF.

The CDR3: CASSMLRTGRGTREAFF. CDR3 in DNA: TGTGCCAGTAGTATGCTAAGGACAGGAAGGGGAACGAGGGAAGCTTTCTTT. This chain joins TRBV19 and TRBJ1-1; 7 bases line up with TRBD1. J lost 8 bases, V lost 3 bases, and 18 bases had no gene match. This CDR3 region has 17 residues. In germline, CDR1 is LNHDA, CDR2 SQIVND (reference sequence).

The chain is built from TRBV7-2 and TRBJ2-5; 12 positions match TRBD2. V lost 3 bases, J lost 4 bases, and 6 bases stayed unmatched. Germline CDR1 and CDR2: SGHTA and FQGNSA. The CDR3 is made up of 16 amino acids. CDR3 residues: CASSFRLAGVGETQYF. In DNA, the CDR3 is TGTGCCAGCAGCTTCCGACTAGCGGGAGTTGGAGAGACCCAGTACTTC. The full variable domain, completed using reference TRBV7-2 and TRBJ2-5, is GAGVSQSPSNKVTEKGKDVELRCDPISGHTALYWYRQSLGQGLEFLIYFQGNSAPDKSGLPSDRFSAERTGGSVSTLTIQRTQQEDSAVYLCASSFRLAGVGETQYFGPGTRLLVL.

The V call is TRBV5-5, the J call TRBJ1-4; D remains ambiguous. CDR3 length: 15 amino acids. Trimming stripped 2 bases from V and 0 bases from J, with 8 bases between. Per germline, CDR1 SGHKS and CDR2 YYEKEE (reference sequence). The CDR3 region is CASSFAGSTNEKLFF. The CDR3 DNA reads TGTGCCAGCAGCTTCGCGGGATCAACTAATGAAAAACTGTTTTTT.

The chain combines TRBV18 with TRBJ1-3; TRBD1 aligns across 7 bases. The germline V gene encodes CDR1 KGHSH and CDR2 LQKENI. V lost 4 bases, J lost 8 bases, and 11 bases stayed unmatched. This CDR3 has 15 residues. CDR3 amino acids: CASSRQGNTRDTIYF. The CDR3 bases are TGTGCCAGCTCACGACAGGGTAATACAAGAGACACCATATATTTT.

The chain is built from TRBV4-1 and TRBJ2-7, with TRBD2 as a possible D gene (6 bases). The CDR3 runs to 16 residues. The germline V gene has CDR1 MGHRA and CDR2 YSYEKL. Between the trimmed V and J ends, which lost 1 base and 0 bases, there was a span of 13 bases. The CDR3 sequence is CASSQVLRGSSYEQYF. CDR3 nucleotides: TGCGCCAGCAGCCAAGTTCTCCGGGGGAGCTCCTACGAGCAGTACTTC.

This clone came up once. The V gene is TRBV13, the J gene TRBJ2-1; 12 bases agree with TRBD2. Germline trimming cut 5 bases from V and 6 bases from J; bases unmatched to any gene: 5. Germline-derived CDR1 and CDR2 are PRHDT and FYEKMQ (reference sequence). The CDR3 has 15 amino acids. CDR3 DNA: TGTGCCAGCAGCAAACTAGCGGGGGGCCCCAATGAGCAGTTCTTC. This encodes CASSKLAGGPNEQFF.

V and J are TRBV5-1 and TRBJ2-7; D is perhaps TRBD2 (7 bases). V lost 1 base and J lost 4, with 12 bases in between. CDR1 and CDR2 from the germline V gene are SGHRS and YFSETQ. This CDR3 is 14 amino acids long. The CDR3 sequence is CASSLSGGEYEQYF. CDR3 DNA sequence: TGCGCCAGCAGCTTGTCGGGGGGCGAGTACGAGCAGTACTTC. Supplemented by reference TRBV5-1 and TRBJ2-7, the full variable domain reads KAGVTQTPRYLIKTRGQQVTLSCSPISGHRSVSWYQQTPGQGLQFLFEYFSETQRNKGNFPGRFSGRQFSNSRSEMNVSTLELGDSALYLCASSLSGGEYEQYFGPGTRLTVT.

The chain recombines TRBV10-3 with TRBJ2-1; D not certain. Germline values: CDR1 ENHRY, CDR2 SYGVKD. The germline V and J ends were trimmed by 4 bases and 5 bases, with 6 bases remaining between them. The CDR3 is made up of 12 amino acids. The chain's CDR3 is CAISVVDNEQFF. The CDR3, as DNA: TGTGCCATCAGTGTAGTGGACAATGAGCAGTTCTTC.

The V and J genes are TRBV6-5 and TRBJ1-2; 12 bases fit TRBD1. Germline V gives CDR1 MNHEY, CDR2 SVGAGI. After removal of 8 bases from V and 3 bases from J, the junction contained 7 bases not matched to a gene. The CDR3 length is 15 residues. Written as DNA, the CDR3 is TGTGCCAGCGCCGGGACAGGGGGCCAACACTATGGCTACACCTTC. It translates to CASAGTGGQHYGYTF.

The chain recombines TRBV2 with TRBJ1-2; D possibly corresponds to TRBD1 (6 bases). The V gene's germline CDR1 is SNHLY and CDR2 FYNNEI. Trimming pared 5 bases from V and 8 bases from J, leaving 12 bases between. The CDR3 is made up of 12 amino acids. In nucleotides, the CDR3 is TGTGCCAGCAGTCAAAGGCAGGGGGGCTACACCTTC. Its translation is CASSQRQGGYTF.

V usage is TRBV13 and J usage is TRBJ2-7; 9 bases match TRBD2. Germline V gene data show CDR1 as PRHDT and CDR2 as FYEKMQ (reference sequence). The CDR3 is 16 amino acids. V shed 2 bases and J 2 bases; nucleotides not matched to a gene: 7. The CDR3 region is CASSLRSGGIPYEQYF. CDR3 coding DNA: TGTGCCAGCAGCTTACGTAGCGGGGGTATCCCCTACGAGCAGTACTTC.

V and J are TRBV7-9 and TRBJ2-3, with 9 bases fitting TRBD2. CDR3 length: 15 residues. V lost 1 base and J lost 5; bases outside the gene matches: 4. The V gene's germline CDR1 is SEHNR and CDR2 FQNEAQ (reference sequence). The DNA for the CDR3 is TGTGCCAGCAGCTTAGTTAGCGGGAGTAAAGATACGCAGTATTTT. Its translation: CASSLVSGSKDTQYF.

V and J are TRBV7-9 and TRBJ2-3; maybe TRBD2 (6 bases). V lost 5 bases, J lost 4 bases, and 16 bases lay in between. Germline CDR1 is SEHNR and CDR2 is FQNEAQ (reference sequence). This CDR3 is 15 amino acids long. In DNA, the CDR3 is TGTGCCAGCAGCCCCCTACTAGCTCCCCCAGATACGCAGTATTTT. Its translation is CASSPLLAPPDTQYF.